What follows are 14 T cell receptor beta chains derived from one specimen sequenced in a study of blood T cell repertoires in COVID-19. Measured with immunoSEQ multiplex PCR; TCRdb has only the in-frame clones, and not every one. The table includes approximately 150,000 clones, roughly four fifths detected once. The sequenced sample consisted of peripheral blood. These TCRs come from a man aged 65-85 years with active or convalescent COVID-19.

The chain employs TRBV5-5 and TRBJ1-2; 8 bases align to TRBD1. CDR1 and CDR2 from the germline V gene are SGHKS and YYEKEE (reference sequence). V was pared by 6 bases and J by 2 bases, with 3 bases of the junction left unmatched. The CDR3 length is 13 residues. The CDR3 DNA sequence: TGTGCCAGCATCCGACAGGGGAACTATGGCTACACCTTC. The encoded protein is CASIRQGNYGYTF.

This sequence joins TRBV29-1 and TRBJ2-5; 7 positions match TRBD1. From germline, CDR1 is SQVTM and CDR2 ANQGSEA. The CDR3 spans 13 residues. Trimming cost V 7 bases and J 0 bases; bases outside gene matches: 5. The chain's CDR3 is CSARDRHQETQYF. The CDR3 DNA reads TGCAGCGCTCGGGACAGACACCAAGAGACCCAGTACTTC. Using reference TRBV29-1 and TRBJ2-5 for the parts outside the CDR3, the full variable domain is SAVISQKPSRDICQRGTSLTIQCQVDSQVTMMFWYRQQPGQSLTLIATANQGSEATYESGFVIDKFPISRPNLTFSTLTVSNMSPEDSSIYLCSARDRHQETQYFGPGTRLLVL.

The chain uses TRBV19 and TRBJ1-5; possible D gene TRBD1, 6 bases. Per the germline V gene, CDR1 is LNHDA and CDR2 is SQIVND (reference sequence). The CDR3 length is 12 residues. Trimming left V 9 bases short and J 6 bases short, with 12 bases between. CDR3 sequence: CASSQGFQPQHF. The CDR3 bases are TGTGCCAGCAGTCAGGGGTTTCAGCCCCAGCATTTT. Supplemented by reference TRBV19 and TRBJ1-5, the full variable domain reads DGGITQSPKYLFRKEGQNVTLSCEQNLNHDAMYWYRQDPGQGLRLIYYSQIVNDFQKGDIAEGYSVSREKKESFPLTVTSAQKNPTAFYLCASSQGFQPQHFGDGTRLSIL.

The chain is built from TRBV18 and TRBJ2-3, with 7 bases matching TRBD2. V lost 3 bases and J lost 5; bases outside the gene matches: 5. The CDR3 consists of 14 residues. Germline CDR1 and CDR2: KGHSH and LQKENI. The CDR3 sequence is CASSPQAGIDTQYF. The CDR3 DNA reads TGTGCCAGCTCACCGCAAGCGGGGATAGATACGCAGTATTTT.

The gene calls are TRBV18 and TRBJ2-5, with D possibly TRBD1 on 6 matching bases. The CDR3 is 15 residues long. Deletions cut 4 bases from V and 5 bases from J, with 17 bases between. Germline lookup yields CDR1 KGHSH and CDR2 LQKENI. The CDR3 bases are TGTGCCAGCTCACAAAGCCAGGGGCCTGGTGAGACCCAGTACTTC. It codes for CASSQSQGPGETQYF.

V gene TRBV6-2 or TRBV6-3 combines with J gene TRBJ2-1, with 10 bases matching TRBD2. CDR1 is MNHEY and CDR2 is SVGEGT in the germline V gene. The length of the CDR3 is 17 residues. V shed 0 bases and J 4 bases; nucleotides not matched to a gene: 6. CDR3 sequence (DNA): TGTGCCAGCAGTTACTCACCGAGAGCGGGAGGGTACAATGAGCAGTTCTTC. It encodes CASSYSPRAGGYNEQFF.

This sequence joins TRBV18 and TRBJ2-1; no clear D. CDR1 is KGHSH and CDR2 is LQKENI in the germline V gene. V lost 0 bases to trimming and J lost 0 bases, with 3 bases between them. CDR3 length equals 14 residues. In nucleotides, the CDR3 is TGTGCCAGCTCACCACCCGGCTCCTACAATGAGCAGTTCTTC. It codes for CASSPPGSYNEQFF. The full variable domain, completed using reference TRBV18 and TRBJ2-1, is NAGVMQNPRHLVRRRGQEARLRCSPMKGHSHVYWYRQLPEEGLKFMVYLQKENIIDESGMPKERFSAEFPKEGPSILRIQQVVRGDSAAYFCASSPPGSYNEQFFGPGTRLTVL.

This clone has a single count. V gene TRBV27 combines with J gene TRBJ2-5, with 9 bases aligning to TRBD1. The V segment lost 8 bases and the J segment 6 bases; nucleotides outside the gene matches: 13. The germline V gene encodes CDR1 MNHEY and CDR2 SMNVEV (reference sequence). This CDR3 has 15 residues. The CDR3 sequence: CASGTTGGALKTQYF. The DNA for the CDR3 is TGTGCCAGCGGGACCACAGGGGGCGCCTTGAAGACCCAGTACTTC.

CDR3 coding DNA: TGTGCCAGCAGCCTTTGGGCAGCACCGCTTGGCTACACCTTC. Translation gives CASSLWAAPLGYTF. J is TRBJ1-2 and V is TRBV7-9, with D unresolved. The CDR3 runs to 14 residues. Germline assignment: CDR1 SEHNR and CDR2 FQNEAQ (reference sequence). Trimming took off 5 bases at V and 7 bases at J, with 17 bases between the two ends.

This clone appeared many times. The chain uses TRBV6-5 and TRBJ1-1; D call uncertain. This CDR3 region has 12 residues. Germline V lookup: CDR1 MNHEY, CDR2 SVGAGI. V was cut by 5 bases and J by 0 bases, with 4 bases left in between. The CDR3 protein is CASSQMNTEAFF. DNA for the CDR3: TGTGCCAGCAGTCAGATGAACACTGAAGCTTTCTTT.

The J gene is TRBJ2-1, the V gene TRBV14; 8 bases are a match to TRBD2. The CDR3 totals 16 residues. Per germline, CDR1 SGHDN and CDR2 FVKESK. The V segment lost 3 bases and the J segment 9 bases; nucleotides outside the gene matches: 13. CDR3 protein: CASSQEVAGLWGEQFF. CDR3 nucleotide sequence: TGTGCCAGCAGCCAGGAAGTAGCGGGATTGTGGGGTGAGCAGTTCTTC.

The V and J genes are TRBV4-3 and TRBJ1-1; D perhaps matches TRBD1 (5 bases). The CDR3 has 13 residues. Germline V gene data show CDR1 as LGHNA and CDR2 as YSLEER. Trimming removed 5 bases at V and 0 bases at J, with 7 bases between. For the CDR3, the DNA is TGCGCCAGCAGCGGGGCCATGAACACTGAAGCTTTCTTT. The encoded protein is CASSGAMNTEAFF.

The chain is built from TRBV28 and TRBJ1-2; D possibly corresponds to TRBD1 (5 bases). Trimming removed 2 bases from V and 7 bases from J, with 14 bases in between. This CDR3 contains 14 residues. Per the germline V gene, CDR1 is MDHEN and CDR2 is SYDVKM. The CDR3 loop reads CASSLAGRDTGYTF. CDR3 coding DNA: TGTGCCAGCAGTTTAGCCGGCAGGGATACTGGCTACACCTTC.

The chain combines TRBV5-5 with TRBJ1-2; 7 nucleotides agree with TRBD1. Losses at the gene ends were 4 bases for V and 7 bases for J; bases not matched to a gene: 16. Germline V CDR1 and CDR2: SGHKS, YYEKEE (reference sequence). This CDR3 contains 16 residues. CDR3: CASSLQIRQGSPGYTF. The CDR3 DNA sequence: TGTGCCAGCAGCCTTCAGATACGACAGGGCTCCCCTGGCTACACCTTC.